This T cell receptor (beta chain) was observed in a study of shared clonotypes between healthy human individuals. Study as a whole: Donor composition was a couple of women and a few men, aged 18 to 49.

Germline CDR1 is LGHNA and CDR2 is YSLEER. The CDR3 runs 14 residues. Trimming cost V 2 bases and J 11 bases, with 18 bases left between them. General study results and limits: Owing to a small donor count, the genetic and exposure-history diversity represented was limited.

The study ran the assay at deep level. Researchers divided each subset's genomic DNA evenly across several immunoSEQ plates. Only in-frame clones appear in the TCRdb table, and some are missing; sequencing was by immunoSEQ multiplex PCR. The profile shows about 470,000 clones, roughly 83% of them singletons. This clone is a singleton in its sample. Its target is unknown. The TCR originated in a woman aged 40 to 50 in good health. Some clones in this sample may be carry-over from other donors' samples. The genes are TRBV4-3 and TRBJ2-5, with D tentatively TRBD1 or TRBD2 (6 bases each). Sequences were obtained from PBMCs. The CDR3 spells CASSQKQGGGEQYF. CDR3 bases: TGCGCCAGCAGCCAAAAACAGGGAGGAGGGGAGCAGTACTTC.